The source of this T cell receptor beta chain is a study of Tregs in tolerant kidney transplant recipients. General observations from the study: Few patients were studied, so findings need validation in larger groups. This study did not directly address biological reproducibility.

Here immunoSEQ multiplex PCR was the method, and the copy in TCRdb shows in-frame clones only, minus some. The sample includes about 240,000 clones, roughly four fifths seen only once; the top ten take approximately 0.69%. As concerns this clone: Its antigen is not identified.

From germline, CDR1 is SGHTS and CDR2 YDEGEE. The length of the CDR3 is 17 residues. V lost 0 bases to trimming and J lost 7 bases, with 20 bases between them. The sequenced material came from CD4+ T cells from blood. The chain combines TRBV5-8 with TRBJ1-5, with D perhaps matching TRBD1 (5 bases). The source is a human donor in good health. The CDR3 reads CASSLGAGTESKQPQHF. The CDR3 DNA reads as TGTGCCAGCAGCTTGGGAGCAGGGACGGAGTCGAAACAGCCCCAGCATTTT.